At least ten counts were recorded for the clone carrying this T cell receptor (beta chain). This entry is derived from a study of molecular identifiers for immune sequencing clone quantification. This CDR3 comprises 13 residues. Germline values: CDR1 MDHEN, CDR2 SYDVKM. V was clipped by 2 bases and J by 1 base, with 5 bases between them. When naive CD8 T cells were sorted, they were gated as CD8+CD4-CCR7+CD45RA+. TCRdb called the PCR reads again in MiXCR, with one record for every CDR3 protein. Of 300,000 to 400,000 distinct CDR3 sequences in the sample, about 20% were seen once. This TCR was sampled from a human donor in good health. Some libraries in this study had Jurkat cell RNA spiked in. Sequencing was carried out using naive CD8+ T cells from blood, with Jurkat cell RNA spiked in. Subset indicated: FACS-sorted CD8+CD4-CCR7+CD45RA+ naive T cells. The chain has TRBV28 and TRBJ1-2; D ambiguous. CDR3 coding DNA: TGTGCCAGCAGTTTAGGCAATAACTATGGCTACACCTTC. Translating gives CASSLGNNYGYTF.